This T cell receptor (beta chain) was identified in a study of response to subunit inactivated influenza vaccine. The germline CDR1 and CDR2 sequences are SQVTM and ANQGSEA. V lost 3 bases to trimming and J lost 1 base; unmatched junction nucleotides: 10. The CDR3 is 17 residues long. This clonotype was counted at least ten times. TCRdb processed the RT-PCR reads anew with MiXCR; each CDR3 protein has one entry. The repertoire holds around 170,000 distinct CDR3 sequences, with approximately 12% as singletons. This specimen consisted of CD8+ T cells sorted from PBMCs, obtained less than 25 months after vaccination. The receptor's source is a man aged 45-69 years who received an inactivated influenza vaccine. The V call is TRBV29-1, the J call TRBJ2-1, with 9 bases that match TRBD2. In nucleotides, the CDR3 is TGCAGCGTTGAGACCCCACCGCGGGGGGGGTCCTACAATGAGCAGTTCTTC. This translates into CSVETPPRGGSYNEQFF.